A few counts support the clone carrying this TCR beta chain. The data originate from a study of blood T cells in healthy people across ages. The use of a sample-barcoded 5' primer and a J-beta primer mix characterized a second PCR of about 7 to 12 cycles. TCRdb re-called the 5' RACE reads through MiXCR, storing one row per CDR3 protein. The table records about 780,000 distinct CDR3 sequences, roughly 25% of them present only once. These same records also appear under a second study, on T cells of mothers and their children.

Sequenced sample: blood. The source of this sequence is a boy between 10 and 17 years old in good health.

CDR3 coding DNA: TGTGCCATCAGTGGCGGTGTGCGTGAGCAGTTCTTC. Its protein is CAISGGVREQFF. J is TRBJ2-1 and V is TRBV10-3; D gene ambiguous. Looked up from germline, CDR1 is ENHRY and CDR2 is SYGVKD. V was shortened by 4 bases and J by 9 bases, with 10 bases between the two germline ends. The CDR3 length is 12 residues.